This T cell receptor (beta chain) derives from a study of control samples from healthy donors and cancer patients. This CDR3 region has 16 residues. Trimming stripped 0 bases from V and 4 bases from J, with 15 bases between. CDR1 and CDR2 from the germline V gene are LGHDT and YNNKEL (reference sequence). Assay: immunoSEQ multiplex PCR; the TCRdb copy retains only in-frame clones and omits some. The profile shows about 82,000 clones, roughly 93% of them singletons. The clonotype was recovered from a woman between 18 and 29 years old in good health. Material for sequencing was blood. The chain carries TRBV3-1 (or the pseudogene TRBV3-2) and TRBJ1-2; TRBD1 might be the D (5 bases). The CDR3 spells CASSQESGGVSYGYTF. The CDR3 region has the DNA TGTGCCAGCAGCCAAGAAAGTGGGGGGGTTAGCTATGGCTACACCTTC.